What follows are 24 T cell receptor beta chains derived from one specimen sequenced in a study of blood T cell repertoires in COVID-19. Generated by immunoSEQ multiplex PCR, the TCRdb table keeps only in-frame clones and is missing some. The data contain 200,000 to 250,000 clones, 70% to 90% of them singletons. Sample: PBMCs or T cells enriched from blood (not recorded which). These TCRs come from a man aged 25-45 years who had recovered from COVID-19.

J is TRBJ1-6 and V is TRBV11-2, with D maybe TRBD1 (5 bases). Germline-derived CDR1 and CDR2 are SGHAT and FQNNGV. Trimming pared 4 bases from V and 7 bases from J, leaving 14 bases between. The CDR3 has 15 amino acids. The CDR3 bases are TGTGCCAGCAGCTCCGCCGGGGGGAGGAATTCACCCCTCCACTTT. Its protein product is CASSSAGGRNSPLHF.

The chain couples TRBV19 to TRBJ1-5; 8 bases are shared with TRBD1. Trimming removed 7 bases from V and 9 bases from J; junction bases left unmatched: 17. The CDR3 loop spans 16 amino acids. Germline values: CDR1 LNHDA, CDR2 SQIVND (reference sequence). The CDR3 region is CASTFGTGPGGLPQHF. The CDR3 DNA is TGTGCCAGTACTTTCGGGACAGGACCGGGGGGATTGCCCCAGCATTTT.

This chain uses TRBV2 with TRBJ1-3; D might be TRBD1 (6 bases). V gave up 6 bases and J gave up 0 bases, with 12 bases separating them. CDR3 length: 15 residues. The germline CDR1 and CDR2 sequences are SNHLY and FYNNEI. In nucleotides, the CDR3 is TGTGCCAGCAGCCTACAGGGCAACTCTGGAAACACCATATATTTT. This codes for CASSLQGNSGNTIYF.

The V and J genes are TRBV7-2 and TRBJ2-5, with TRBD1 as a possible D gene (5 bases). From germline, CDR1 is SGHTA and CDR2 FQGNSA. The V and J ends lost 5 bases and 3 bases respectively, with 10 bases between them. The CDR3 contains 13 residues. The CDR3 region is CASSLIREETQYF. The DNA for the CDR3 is TGTGCCAGCAGCCTAATCAGGGAAGAGACCCAGTACTTC.

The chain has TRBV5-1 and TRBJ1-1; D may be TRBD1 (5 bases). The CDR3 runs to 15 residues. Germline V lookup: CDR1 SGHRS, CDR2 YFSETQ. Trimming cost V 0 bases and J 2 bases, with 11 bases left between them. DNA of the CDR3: TGCGCCAGCAGCTTGGCCCCAGGGCTAAACACTGAAGCTTTCTTT. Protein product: CASSLAPGLNTEAFF.

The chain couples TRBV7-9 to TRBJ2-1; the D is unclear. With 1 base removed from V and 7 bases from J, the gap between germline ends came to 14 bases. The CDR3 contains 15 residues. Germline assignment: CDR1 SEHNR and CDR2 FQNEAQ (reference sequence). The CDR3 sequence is CASSLGQVHGNEQFF. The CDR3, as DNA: TGTGCCAGCAGCTTAGGACAAGTACATGGGAATGAGCAGTTCTTC. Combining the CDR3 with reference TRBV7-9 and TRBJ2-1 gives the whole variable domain DTGVSQNPRHKITKRGQNVTFRCDPISEHNRLYWYRQTLGQGPEFLTYFQNEAQLEKSRLLSDRFSAERPKGSFSTLEIQRTEQGDSAMYLCASSLGQVHGNEQFFGPGTRLTVL.

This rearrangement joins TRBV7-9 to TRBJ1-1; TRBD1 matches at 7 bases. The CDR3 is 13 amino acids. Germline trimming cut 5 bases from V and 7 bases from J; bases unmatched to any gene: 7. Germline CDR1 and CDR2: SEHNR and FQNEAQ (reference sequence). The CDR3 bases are TGTGCCAGCAGCCCGACAGGGTTAGGTGAAGCTTTCTTT. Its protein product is CASSPTGLGEAFF.

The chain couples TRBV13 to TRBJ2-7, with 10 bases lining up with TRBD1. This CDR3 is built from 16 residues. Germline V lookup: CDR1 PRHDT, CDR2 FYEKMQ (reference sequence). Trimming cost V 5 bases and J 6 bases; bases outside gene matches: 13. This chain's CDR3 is CASSLRLAGTGAEQYF. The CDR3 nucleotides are TGTGCCAGCAGCCTCAGATTGGCCGGGACAGGGGCCGAGCAGTACTTC.

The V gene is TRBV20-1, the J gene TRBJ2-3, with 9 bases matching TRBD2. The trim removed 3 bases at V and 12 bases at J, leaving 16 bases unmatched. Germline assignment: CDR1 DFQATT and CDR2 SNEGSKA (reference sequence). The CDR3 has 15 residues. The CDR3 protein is CSASQGAERGASQYF. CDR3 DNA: TGCAGTGCTAGTCAGGGCGCGGAGCGGGGGGCTTCTCAGTATTTT.

This CDR3 reads CASSRGGISTDTQYF. The CDR3 DNA follows: TGTGCCAGCAGCCGGGGTGGGATTAGCACAGATACGCAGTATTTT. V gene TRBV9 combines with J gene TRBJ2-3, with D maybe TRBD2 (5 bases). This CDR3 has 15 amino acids. The V end was cut by 4 bases, the J end by 0 bases, with 12 bases between. In germline, CDR1 is SGDLS, CDR2 YYNGEE.

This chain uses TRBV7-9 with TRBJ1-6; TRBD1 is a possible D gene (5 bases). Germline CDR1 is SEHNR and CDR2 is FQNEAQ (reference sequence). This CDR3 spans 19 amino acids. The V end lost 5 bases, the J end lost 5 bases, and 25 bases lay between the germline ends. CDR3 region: CASSRTLGGSLGDNSPLHF. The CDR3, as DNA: TGTGCCAGCAGCCGGACCCTCGGGGGATCTCTTGGAGATAATTCACCCCTCCACTTT.

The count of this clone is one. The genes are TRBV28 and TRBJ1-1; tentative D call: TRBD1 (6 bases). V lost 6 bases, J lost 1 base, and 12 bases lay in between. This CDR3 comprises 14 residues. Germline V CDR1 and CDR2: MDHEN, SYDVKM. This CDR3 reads CASRGASENTEAFF. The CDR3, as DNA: TGTGCCAGCAGGGGGGCCAGTGAGAACACTGAAGCTTTCTTT. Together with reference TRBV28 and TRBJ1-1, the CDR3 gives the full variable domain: DVKVTQSSRYLVKRTGEKVFLECVQDMDHENMFWYRQDPGLGLRLIYFSYDVKMKEKGDIPEGYSVSREKKERFSLILESASTNQTSMYLCASRGASENTEAFFGQGTRLTVV.

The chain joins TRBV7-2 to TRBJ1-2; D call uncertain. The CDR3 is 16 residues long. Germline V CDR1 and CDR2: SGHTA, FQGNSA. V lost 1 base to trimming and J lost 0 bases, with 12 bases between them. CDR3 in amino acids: CASSLETRAPNYGYTF. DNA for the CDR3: TGTGCCAGCAGCTTAGAGACTAGGGCCCCTAACTATGGCTACACCTTC.

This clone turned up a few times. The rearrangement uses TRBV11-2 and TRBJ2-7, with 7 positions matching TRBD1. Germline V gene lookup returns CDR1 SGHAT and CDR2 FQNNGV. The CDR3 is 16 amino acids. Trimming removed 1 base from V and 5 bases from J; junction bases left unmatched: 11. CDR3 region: CASSLGTGQIPHEQYF. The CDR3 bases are TGTGCCAGCAGCTTAGGAACGGGACAGATTCCCCACGAGCAGTACTTC.

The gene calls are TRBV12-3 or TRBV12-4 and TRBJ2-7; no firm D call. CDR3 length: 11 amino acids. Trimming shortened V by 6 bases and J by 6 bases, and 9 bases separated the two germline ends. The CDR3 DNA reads TGTGCCAGCAGCTCAACGGGCGAGCAGTACTTC. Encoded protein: CASSSTGEQYF.

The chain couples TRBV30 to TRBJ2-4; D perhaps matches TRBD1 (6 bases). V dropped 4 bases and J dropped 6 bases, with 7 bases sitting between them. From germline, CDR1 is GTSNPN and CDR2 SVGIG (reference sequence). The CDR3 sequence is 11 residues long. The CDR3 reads CAWKTGNIQYF. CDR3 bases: TGTGCCTGGAAGACAGGAAACATTCAGTACTTC.

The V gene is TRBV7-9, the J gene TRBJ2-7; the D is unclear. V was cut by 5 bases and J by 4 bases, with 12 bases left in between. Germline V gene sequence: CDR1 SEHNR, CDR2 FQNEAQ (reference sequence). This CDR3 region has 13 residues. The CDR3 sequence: CASSTQTGYEQYF. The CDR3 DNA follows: TGTGCCAGCAGCACTCAAACCGGGTACGAGCAGTACTTC.

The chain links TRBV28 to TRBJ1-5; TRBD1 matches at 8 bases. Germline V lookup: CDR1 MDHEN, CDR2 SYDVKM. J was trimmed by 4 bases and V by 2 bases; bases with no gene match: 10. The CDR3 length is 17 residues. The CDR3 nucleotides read TGTGCCAGCAGTTTACCCGGGACAGGCACTCGGAATCAGCCCCAGCATTTT. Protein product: CASSLPGTGTRNQPQHF. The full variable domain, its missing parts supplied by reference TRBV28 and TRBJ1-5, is DVKVTQSSRYLVKRTGEKVFLECVQDMDHENMFWYRQDPGLGLRLIYFSYDVKMKEKGDIPEGYSVSREKKERFSLILESASTNQTSMYLCASSLPGTGTRNQPQHFGDGTRLSIL.

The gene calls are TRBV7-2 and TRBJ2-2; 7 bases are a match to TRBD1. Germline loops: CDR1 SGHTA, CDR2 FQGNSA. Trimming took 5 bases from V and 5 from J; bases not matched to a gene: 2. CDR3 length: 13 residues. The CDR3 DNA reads TGTGCCAGCAGCCGACAGGGAACCGGGGAGCTGTTTTTT. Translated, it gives CASSRQGTGELFF.

For the CDR3, the DNA is TGTGCCAGCAGTTACTCGGTGAGGGAGACTTCTTTCTTT. Its translation is CASSYSVRETSFF. The V call is TRBV6-5, the J call TRBJ1-1; D ambiguous. The CDR3 is made up of 13 amino acids. The germline V and J ends were trimmed by 0 bases and 12 bases, with 14 bases remaining between them. In germline, CDR1 is MNHEY, CDR2 SVGAGI.

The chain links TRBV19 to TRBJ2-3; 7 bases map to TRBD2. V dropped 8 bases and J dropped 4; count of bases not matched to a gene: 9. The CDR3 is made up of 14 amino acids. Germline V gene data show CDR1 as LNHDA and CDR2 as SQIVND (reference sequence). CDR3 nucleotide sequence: TGTGCCAGTTCTTGGGCGGGAGCAGCAGATACGCAGTATTTT. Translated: CASSWAGAADTQYF.

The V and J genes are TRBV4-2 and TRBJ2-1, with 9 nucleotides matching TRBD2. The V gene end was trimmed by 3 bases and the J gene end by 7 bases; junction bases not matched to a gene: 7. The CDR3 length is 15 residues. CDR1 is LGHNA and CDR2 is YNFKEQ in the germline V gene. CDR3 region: CASSHSLAGRNEQFF. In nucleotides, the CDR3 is TGTGCCAGCAGCCACTCCCTAGCGGGGAGGAATGAGCAGTTCTTC.

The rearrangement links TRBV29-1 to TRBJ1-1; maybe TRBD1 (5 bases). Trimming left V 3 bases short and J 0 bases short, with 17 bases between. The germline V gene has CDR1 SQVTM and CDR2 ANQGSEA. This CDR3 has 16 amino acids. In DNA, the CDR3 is TGCAGCGTTGATTCTAGGGGCAGCGAAATGAACACTGAAGCTTTCTTT. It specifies CSVDSRGSEMNTEAFF.

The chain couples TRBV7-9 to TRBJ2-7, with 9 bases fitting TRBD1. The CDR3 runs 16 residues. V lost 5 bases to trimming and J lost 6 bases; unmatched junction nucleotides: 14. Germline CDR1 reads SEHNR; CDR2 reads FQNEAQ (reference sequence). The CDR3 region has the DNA TGTGCCAGCAGCCTTCCCTACGGACAGGGGATAGGCGAGCAGTACTTC. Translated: CASSLPYGQGIGEQYF.